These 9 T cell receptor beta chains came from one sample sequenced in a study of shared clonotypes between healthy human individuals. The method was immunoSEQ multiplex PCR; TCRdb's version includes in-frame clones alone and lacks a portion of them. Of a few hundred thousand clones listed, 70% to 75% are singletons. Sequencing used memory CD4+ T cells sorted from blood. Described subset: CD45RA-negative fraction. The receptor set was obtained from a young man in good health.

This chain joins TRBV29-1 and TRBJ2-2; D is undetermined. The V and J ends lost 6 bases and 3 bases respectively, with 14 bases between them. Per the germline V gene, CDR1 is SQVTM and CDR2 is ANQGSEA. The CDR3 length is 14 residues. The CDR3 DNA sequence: TGCAGCGTCCTATCATTCCGGGACACCGGGGAGCTGTTTTTT. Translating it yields CSVLSFRDTGELFF.

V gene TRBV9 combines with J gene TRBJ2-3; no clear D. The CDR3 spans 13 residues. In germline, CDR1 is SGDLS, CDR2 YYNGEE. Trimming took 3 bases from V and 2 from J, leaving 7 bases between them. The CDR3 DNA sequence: TGTGCCAGCAGCGCGTCCCCCACAGATACGCAGTATTTT. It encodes CASSASPTDTQYF. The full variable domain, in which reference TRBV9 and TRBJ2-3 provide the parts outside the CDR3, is DSGVTQTPKHLITATGQRVTLRCSPRSGDLSVYWYQQSLDQGLQFLIQYYNGEERAKGNILERFSAQQFPDLHSELNLSSLELGDSALYFCASSASPTDTQYFGPGTRLTVL.

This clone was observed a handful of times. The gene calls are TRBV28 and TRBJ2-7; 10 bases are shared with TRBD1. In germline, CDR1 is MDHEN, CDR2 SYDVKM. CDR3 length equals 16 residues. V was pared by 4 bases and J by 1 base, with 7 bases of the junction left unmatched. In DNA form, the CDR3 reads TGTGCCAGCAGTTCCCCGGGACAGGGGCCTTCCTACGAGCAGTACTTC. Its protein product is CASSSPGQGPSYEQYF.

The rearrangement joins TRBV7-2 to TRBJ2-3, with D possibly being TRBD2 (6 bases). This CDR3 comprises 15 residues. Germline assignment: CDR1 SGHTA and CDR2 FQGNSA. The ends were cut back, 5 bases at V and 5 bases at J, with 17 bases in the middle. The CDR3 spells CASSPMGGGGDTQYF. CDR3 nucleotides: TGTGCCAGCAGCCCCATGGGGGGAGGTGGAGATACGCAGTATTTT.

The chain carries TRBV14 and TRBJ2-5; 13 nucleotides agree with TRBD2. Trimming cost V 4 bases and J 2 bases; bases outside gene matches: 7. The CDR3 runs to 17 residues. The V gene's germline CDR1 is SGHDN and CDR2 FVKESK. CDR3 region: CASSPGLAGWSQETQYF. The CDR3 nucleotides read TGTGCCAGCAGCCCGGGACTAGCGGGATGGTCGCAAGAGACCCAGTACTTC.

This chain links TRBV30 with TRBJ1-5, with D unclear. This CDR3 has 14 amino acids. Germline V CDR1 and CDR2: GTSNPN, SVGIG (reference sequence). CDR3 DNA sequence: TGTGCAGCCCGGGAGGACTCGGGGTTTCAGCCCCAGCATTTT. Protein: CAAREDSGFQPQHF.

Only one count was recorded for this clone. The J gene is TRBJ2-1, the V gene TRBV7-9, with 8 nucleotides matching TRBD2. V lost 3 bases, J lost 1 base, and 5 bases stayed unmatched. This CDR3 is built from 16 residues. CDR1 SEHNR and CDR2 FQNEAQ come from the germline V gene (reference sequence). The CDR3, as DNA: TGTGCCAGCAGCTTTAGCGGGGAGTGGTCCTACAATGAGCAGTTCTTC. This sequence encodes CASSFSGEWSYNEQFF. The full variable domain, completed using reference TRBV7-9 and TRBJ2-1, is DTGVSQNPRHKITKRGQNVTFRCDPISEHNRLYWYRQTLGQGPEFLTYFQNEAQLEKSRLLSDRFSAERPKGSFSTLEIQRTEQGDSAMYLCASSFSGEWSYNEQFFGPGTRLTVL.

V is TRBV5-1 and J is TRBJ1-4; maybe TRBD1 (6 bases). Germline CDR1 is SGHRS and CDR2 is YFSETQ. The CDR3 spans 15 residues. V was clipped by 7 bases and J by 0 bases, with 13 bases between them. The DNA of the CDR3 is TGCGCCAGCGGACTGGAGGGGGCAACTAATGAAAAACTGTTTTTT. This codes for CASGLEGATNEKLFF.

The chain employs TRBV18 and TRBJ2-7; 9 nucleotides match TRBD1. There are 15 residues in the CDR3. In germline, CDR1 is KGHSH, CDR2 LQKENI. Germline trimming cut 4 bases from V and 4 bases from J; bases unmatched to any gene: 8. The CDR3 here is CASSLRWDRDYEQYF. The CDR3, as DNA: TGTGCCAGCTCACTCCGATGGGACAGGGATTACGAGCAGTACTTC.